This TCR beta chain emerged from a study of graft-versus-host responses after intestinal transplantation. Study details: Once they had received anti-thymocyte globulin induction, all recipients took tacrolimus and steroids for about 3 years.

The starting material, graft tissue, was processed to release intraepithelial and lamina propria lymphocytes. V was clipped by 4 bases and J by 5 bases; unmatched bases: 10. From germline, CDR1 is MDHEN and CDR2 SYDVKM. The CDR3 runs to 15 residues. Findings and caveats of the study: Allografts carried high graft-versus-host to host-versus-graft clonal ratios in patients having graft-donor T cell macrochimerism.

Here immunoSEQ multiplex PCR was the method, and the copy in TCRdb shows in-frame clones only, minus some. This table holds roughly 11,000 clones, over 65% found once. On this clone itself: The antigen remains unidentified.

The rearrangement joins TRBV28 to TRBJ2-5, with 7 bases aligning to TRBD2. Specimen: ileum tissue, collected about 150 days after intestinal transplantation. The TCR originated in a human patient who received an intestinal transplant, so some T cells may come from the graft donor. The CDR3 loop is CASSSHPLGGETQYF. The CDR3 DNA reads TGTGCCAGCAGTTCCCACCCGCTGGGGGGGGAGACCCAGTACTTC.